These T cell receptor beta chains were read from a single sample in a study of beta chain features in type 1 diabetes. Profiled with immunoSEQ multiplex PCR; TCRdb holds only in-frame clones, not every one. The sample contains hundreds of thousands of clones, about 14% of which appear only once. Sample: naive CD4+ T cells from blood. Receptors originate from a man between 18 and 29 years old with type 1 diabetes. CDR3s include the opening cysteine and the closing phenylalanine or tryptophan.

V gene: TRBV15; J gene: TRBJ2-1; CDR3 protein: CATSRERNEQFF
V gene: TRBV28; J gene: TRBJ2-5; CDR3 protein: CASSSTEYQETQYF
V gene: TRBV15; J gene: TRBJ1-2; CDR3 protein: CATSSGSGGNYGYTF
V gene: TRBV5-6; J gene: TRBJ2-3; CDR3 protein: CASRTDRVTDTQYF
V gene: TRBV7-2; J gene: TRBJ2-7; CDR3 protein: CASSNYLGNEQYF
V gene: TRBV28; J gene: TRBJ2-7; CDR3 protein: CASSRHRGMYEQYF
V gene: TRBV9; J gene: TRBJ2-5; CDR3 protein: CASSVVMGETQYF
V gene: TRBV18; J gene: TRBJ1-5; CDR3 protein: CASSPADRGESRPQHF
V gene: TRBV19; J gene: TRBJ2-1; CDR3 protein: CASWQSGGEQFF
V gene: TRBV7-9; J gene: TRBJ2-7; CDR3 protein: CASSSGQGIDEQYF
V gene: TRBV29-1; J gene: TRBJ2-2; CDR3 protein: CSVAFVAGNTGELFF
V gene: TRBV7-2; J gene: TRBJ1-5; CDR3 protein: CASGRQGNQPQHF
V gene: TRBV7-9; J gene: TRBJ2-4; CDR3 protein: CASSFSNLAKNIQYF
V gene: TRBV27; J gene: TRBJ2-2; CDR3 protein: CASSSSGTGELFF
V gene: TRBV7-8; J gene: TRBJ1-2; CDR3 protein: CASSLAWKGQVGGYTF
V gene: TRBV10-3; J gene: TRBJ2-5; CDR3 protein: CAISESGTGHPQETQYF
V gene: TRBV9; J gene: TRBJ2-5; CDR3 protein: CASSRTASGGYQETQYF
V gene: TRBV9; J gene: TRBJ2-3; CDR3 protein: CASSSGVEPTDTQYF
V gene: TRBV27; J gene: TRBJ1-3; CDR3 protein: CASSPLRGNTIYF
V gene: TRBV29-1; J gene: TRBJ2-7; CDR3 protein: CSAGRALSYEQYF
V gene: TRBV29-1; J gene: TRBJ2-7; CDR3 protein: CSARRDRGYEQYF
V gene: TRBV9; J gene: TRBJ2-3; CDR3 protein: CASSRTLTQRENGDTQYF
V gene: TRBV6-1; J gene: TRBJ2-7; CDR3 protein: CASRVTHPAEQYF
V gene: TRBV5-1; J gene: TRBJ1-2; CDR3 protein: CASRHADGYTF
V gene: TRBV7-6; J gene: TRBJ1-5; CDR3 protein: CASSLGVSNQPQHF
V gene: TRBV25-1; J gene: TRBJ2-3; CDR3 protein: CASSLRESSDTQYF
V gene: TRBV25-1; J gene: TRBJ2-7; CDR3 protein: CASSPASGREGSYEQYF
V gene: TRBV9; J gene: TRBJ2-2; CDR3 protein: CASRVANTGELFF
V gene: TRBV7-6; J gene: TRBJ2-5; CDR3 protein: CASSLAPVRETQYF
V gene: TRBV10-3; J gene: TRBJ1-3; CDR3 protein: CATRVSSGNTIYF
V gene: TRBV30; J gene: TRBJ2-3; CDR3 protein: CAWSVLGENTDTQYF
V gene: TRBV28; J gene: TRBJ2-7; CDR3 protein: CASSQTSGGPSYEQYF
V gene: TRBV29-1; J gene: TRBJ1-2; CDR3 protein: CSVEGYGYTF
V gene: TRBV19; J gene: TRBJ1-1; CDR3 protein: CASSINIELNTEAFF
V gene: TRBV5-1; J gene: TRBJ1-2; CDR3 protein: CASSPLTVNYGYTF
V gene: TRBV9; J gene: TRBJ2-1; CDR3 protein: CASSVGGGNRLLSYNEQFF
V gene: TRBV2; J gene: TRBJ2-3; CDR3 protein: CASSEGGGGDTQYF
V gene: TRBV7-2; J gene: TRBJ2-7; CDR3 protein: CASSFTGAYEQYF
V gene: TRBV2; J gene: TRBJ1-5; CDR3 protein: CASSLGGGQPQHF
V gene: TRBV27; J gene: TRBJ2-7; CDR3 protein: CASATGLYYEQYF
V gene: TRBV5-1; J gene: TRBJ2-1; CDR3 protein: CASSNPLSRESSYNEQFF
V gene: TRBV6-4; J gene: TRBJ2-7; CDR3 protein: CASSEVAGAYEQYF
V gene: TRBV4-3; J gene: TRBJ1-4; CDR3 protein: CASSLGRVGEKLFF
V gene: TRBV30; J gene: TRBJ1-5; CDR3 protein: CAWSGANSNQPQHF
V gene: TRBV28; J gene: TRBJ1-2; CDR3 protein: CASSLGGAGYGYTF
V gene: TRBV30; J gene: TRBJ1-2; CDR3 protein: CAWAQGVTTYGYTF
V gene: TRBV9; J gene: TRBJ2-1; CDR3 protein: CASSVGGAASSHEQFF
V gene: TRBV5-4; J gene: TRBJ2-7; CDR3 protein: CASKSSDSYEQYF
V gene: TRBV30; J gene: TRBJ1-2; CDR3 protein: CAWYLTGGNGYTF
V gene: TRBV5-1; J gene: TRBJ2-1; CDR3 protein: CASSSRDRGASGIEQFF
V gene: TRBV7-2; J gene: TRBJ2-3; CDR3 protein: CASSLGLAGVDTQYF
V gene: TRBV7-9; J gene: TRBJ1-5; CDR3 protein: CASSLGPLGTNQPQHF
V gene: TRBV6-1; J gene: TRBJ2-5; CDR3 protein: CGVAVAQETQYF
V gene: TRBV29-1; J gene: TRBJ1-5; CDR3 protein: CSVELEGQPQHF
V gene: TRBV7-2; J gene: TRBJ1-5; CDR3 protein: CASSPGGGQGMAQPQHF
V gene: TRBV11-2; J gene: TRBJ1-4; CDR3 protein: CASSPDRGEKLFF
V gene: TRBV29-1; J gene: TRBJ2-3; CDR3 protein: CSVVPTDTQYF